This entry describes one TCR beta chain. Its antigen is unknown. This specimen belongs to a study of CD8+ T cells in alopecia areata. Findings and caveats of the study: Lesional scalp displayed greater clonality than normal scalp, most notably in alopecia totalis/universalis.

The germline V gene encodes CDR1 SGHRS and CDR2 YFSETQ. Germline trimming cut 6 bases from V and 12 bases from J; bases unmatched to any gene: 9. This CDR3 has 12 residues. Collection of lesional scalp punch biopsies and peripheral blood was performed in alopecia areata patients. It was from PBMCs that CD4+ and CD8+ T cells were sorted. Extraction and reverse transcription of RNA yielded cDNA as the sequencing template. Sequenced by immunoSEQ multiplex PCR; TCRdb stores in-frame clones only, minus some. Of some 170,000 clones listed, approximately 65% are singletons. The J gene is TRBJ2-1, the V gene TRBV5-1; 7 nucleotides match TRBD2. The sequencing here drew on CD8+ T cells sorted from blood, taken at week 0. This clonotype was sampled from a human donor with alopecia areata. The CDR3 is CASNGGSDGQFF. CDR3 in DNA: TGCGCCAGCAACGGGGGGTCGGACGGGCAGTTCTTC.